This TCR beta chain was captured by sequencing in a study of cytomegalovirus exposure and HLA in healthy donors. Study outcomes and limitations: Analysis performed later showed TCR beta chains linked to HLA being more clonally expanded than equally common others.

PCR employed 60 Vbeta and 13 Jbeta primers. Repertoires were generated with immunoSEQ multiplex PCR, while TCRdb's copy carries only in-frame clones and drops some. The data show 170,000 or so clones, with roughly four fifths seen just once and about 1.6% held by the top ten. The ends lost 4 bases at V and 4 bases at J; junction bases unmatched: 9. This CDR3 spans 16 amino acids. The germline gives CDR1 SGDLS, CDR2 YYNGEE. About this clone itself: Antigen: not known.

V usage is TRBV9 and J usage is TRBJ1-3, with 9 bases matching TRBD1. Material: PBMCs. This receptor was obtained from a man over 45 in good health and CMV-seronegative. Written as DNA, the CDR3 is TGTGCCAGCAGCACCTGGACAGGGGAGATGGGAAACACCATATATTTT. Translated: CASSTWTGEMGNTIYF. Full variable domain (missing parts from reference TRBV9 and TRBJ1-3): DSGVTQTPKHLITATGQRVTLRCSPRSGDLSVYWYQQSLDQGLQFLIQYYNGEERAKGNILERFSAQQFPDLHSELNLSSLELGDSALYFCASSTWTGEMGNTIYFGEGSWLTVV.